This entry lists 17 T cell receptor beta chains sequenced from one sample in a study of CXCR3-negative and CXCR3-positive naive CD8 T cells. Via 5' RACE with UMI labels, TRB cDNA libraries were prepared. Using the 5' RACE reads, TCRdb records one entry per CDR3 protein without DNA. The ten most abundant clones cover 3.5% to 5% of a sample with 20,000 to 30,000 distinct CDR3 sequences. Specimen: naive CXCR3- CD8+ T cells from blood. Subset defined: CD45RO-CCR7+CD27+CD95- naive CD8+ T cells lacking CXCR3 (TNR3-). The receptors derive from a human donor in good health. Some clones in this sample may be carry-over from other donors' samples.

V gene TRBV7-6 combines with J gene TRBJ2-2; TCRdb indicates TRBD1, and absent DNA this call remains unverified. Germline V gives CDR1 SGHVS, CDR2 FNYEAQ. CDR3 length: 17 residues. This CDR3 reads CATRRPVGGQDTGELFF.

The chain recombines TRBV7-9 with TRBJ2-7; lacking DNA, the TRBD2 call made by TCRdb goes unchecked. Germline V CDR1 and CDR2: SEHNR, FQNEAQ (reference sequence). There are 15 residues in the CDR3. The CDR3: CASSIGLAPTYEQYF. Variable domain in full (rest from reference TRBV7-9 and TRBJ2-7): DTGVSQNPRHKITKRGQNVTFRCDPISEHNRLYWYRQTLGQGPEFLTYFQNEAQLEKSRLLSDRFSAERPKGSFSTLEIQRTEQGDSAMYLCASSIGLAPTYEQYFGPGTRLTVT.

This chain connects TRBV5-1 to TRBJ1-5. The V gene's germline CDR1 is SGHRS and CDR2 YFSETQ. CDR3 size: 13 residues. The CDR3 is CASSLGSHQPQHF.

CDR3 sequence reads: CASSLGRGGDTQYF. The V gene is TRBV12-3 or TRBV12-4, the J gene TRBJ2-3; TCRdb designates TRBD1, a call that cannot be tested without DNA. The CDR3 length is 14 residues.

The chain joins TRBV7-9 to TRBJ2-2. The length of the CDR3 is 11 residues. From germline, CDR1 is SEHNR and CDR2 FQNEAQ (reference sequence). The CDR3 protein is CASSGTGELFF.

The chain has TRBV20-1 and TRBJ2-3; TCRdb returns TRBD1, unconfirmable since there is no DNA. In germline, CDR1 is DFQATT, CDR2 SNEGSKA (reference sequence). The CDR3 consists of 13 residues. The CDR3 loop is CSAPGENTDTQYF.

The J gene is TRBJ2-5, the V gene TRBV28; TCRdb's D gene call, TRBD2, goes unchecked for lack of DNA. Per germline, CDR1 MDHEN and CDR2 SYDVKM. The CDR3 spans 14 residues. CDR3 region: CASSHASGGETQYF.

The rearrangement links TRBV29-1 to TRBJ1-2; as DNA is missing, the TRBD1 call by TCRdb cannot be tested. The CDR3 extends over 13 amino acids. CDR1 SQVTM and CDR2 ANQGSEA come from the germline V gene. The CDR3 is CSVVGQPDYGYTF.

The chain recombines TRBV28 with TRBJ2-3. The CDR3 totals 13 residues. The germline V gene has CDR1 MDHEN and CDR2 SYDVKM. CDR3 amino acids: CASSLGWTDTQYF.

The chain couples TRBV7-9 to TRBJ2-7; the TCRdb D gene call, TRBD1, has no DNA to confirm it. Germline V gene data show CDR1 as SEHNR and CDR2 as FQNEAQ (reference sequence). The CDR3 sequence is 14 residues long. The CDR3 sequence is CASSSSQGIHEQYF. The variable domain in full, completed from reference TRBV7-9 and TRBJ2-7, reads DTGVSQNPRHKITKRGQNVTFRCDPISEHNRLYWYRQTLGQGPEFLTYFQNEAQLEKSRLLSDRFSAERPKGSFSTLEIQRTEQGDSAMYLCASSSSQGIHEQYFGPGTRLTVT.

This chain links TRBV27 with TRBJ2-1; TCRdb designates TRBD2, a call that cannot be tested without DNA. The CDR3 sequence is 13 residues long. Germline CDR1 is MNHEY and CDR2 is SMNVEV (reference sequence). CDR3 amino acids: CASSRGTDYEQYF.

J is TRBJ2-7 and V is TRBV29-1; TCRdb's assignment of TRBD1 cannot be checked, as there is no DNA. From germline, CDR1 is SQVTM and CDR2 ANQGSEA. This CDR3 is built from 15 residues. The CDR3 here is CSVEDLTGATYEQYF.

The chain has TRBV5-1 and TRBJ1-1; the D call of TRBD1 rests on TCRdb alone, since no DNA is present to check it. This CDR3 comprises 15 residues. Germline assignment: CDR1 SGHRS and CDR2 YFSETQ. CDR3 loop: CASSLAGGVNTEAFF.

V is TRBV6-1 and J is TRBJ2-1; TCRdb's D call of TRBD1 is untestable without DNA. Per the germline V gene, CDR1 is MNHNS and CDR2 is SASEGT. The CDR3 totals 15 residues. The CDR3 loop reads CASSANRGILNEQFF.

The J gene is TRBJ2-7, the V gene TRBV28. This CDR3 has 13 residues. Germline V gene lookup returns CDR1 MDHEN and CDR2 SYDVKM. Here the CDR3 reads CASTLGSSYEQYF.

The chain uses TRBV5-1 and TRBJ1-1. The CDR3 runs to 12 residues. Per the germline V gene, CDR1 is SGHRS and CDR2 is YFSETQ. The CDR3 region is CASSLGPTEAFF.

J is TRBJ1-6 and V is TRBV5-1; the D gene TCRdb calls, TRBD1, cannot be checked with no DNA. There are 15 residues in the CDR3. Germline loops: CDR1 SGHRS, CDR2 YFSETQ. CDR3: CASSPRSRASDPLHF.